The clone carrying this T cell receptor beta chain came up a few times. How the authors handled the data: Reference gene primer amplification yielded estimated nucleated cell counts. Only in-frame clones appear in the TCRdb table, and some are missing; sequencing was by immunoSEQ multiplex PCR. The V and J calls and clone size are taken from that table; D and trimming were inferred from the DNA. Altogether about 86,000 clones are present, approximately 87% being singletons, with the ten largest covering over 0.95%. The source of the sample is a study of blood T cell repertoires in COVID-19. Whole-study context: Donors in the United States, Italy and Spain gave samples during acute or convalescent COVID-19. From T cells, B-cell-depleted T cells, or PBMCs came the material, which was cDNA or gDNA.

Trimming cost V 9 bases and J 0 bases, with 19 bases left between them. Germline V CDR1 and CDR2: KGHDR, SFDVKD. The CDR3 consists of 16 residues. The rearrangement joins TRBV24-1 to TRBJ1-2; D is undetermined. The clonotype originates from a human donor in a cohort sampled during active COVID-19. The sample comprised peripheral blood. The CDR3 here is CATRLGVVLANYGYTF. Written as DNA, the CDR3 is TGTGCCACCCGGCTCGGAGTGGTCCTAGCTAACTATGGCTACACCTTC.